This TCR beta chain was sequenced for a study of T cell repertoires in cytomegalovirus infection. As for the study in general: It was the public TCR beta signatures that indicated both CMV infection and matching HLA type.

This CDR3 contains 15 residues. V lost 2 bases, J lost 3 bases, and 13 bases lay in between. Germline CDR1 is SGHNT and CDR2 is YYREEE (reference sequence). As for this clonotype: Its antigen is unknown.

One entry per CDR3 protein results from TCRdb running MiXCR on the reads. The sample holds fewer than 300,000 distinct CDR3 sequences, roughly 24% seen once. Regarding the study as a whole: Cumulative frequency (of public TCR beta family members) identified carriers of CMV plus the relevant HLA. HLA-C-restricted CMV-specific TCR beta clonotypes were dominant in the ex vivo response.

The genes are TRBV5-4 and TRBJ2-3; no firm D call. The TCR was taken from a human donor in good health (CMV status not recorded). Some clones in this sample may be carry-over from other donors' samples. What was sequenced was PBMCs. The CDR3 sequence: CASSLWELRTDTQYF. As DNA, the CDR3 is TGTGCCAGCAGCTTATGGGAATTGAGAACAGATACGCAGTATTTT.